This TCR beta chain was observed in a study of blood T cell repertoires in COVID-19. At the level of the study: Acute and convalescent COVID-19 samples came from the United States, Italy and Spain. Sources were T cells, B-cell-depleted T cells, or PBMCs; the material itself was cDNA or gDNA.

The length of the CDR3 is 17 residues. J was trimmed by 7 bases and V by 1 base; bases with no gene match: 11. Germline assignment: CDR1 LGHNA and CDR2 YSLEER. A remark on this clone: This specimen includes other DNA sequences encoding the same CDR3.

Assay: immunoSEQ multiplex PCR; the TCRdb copy retains only in-frame clones and omits some. The repertoire consists of roughly 100,000 clones, with more than 80% occurring once and the leading ten covering 3.5% to 5.5%. The specimen sequenced was peripheral blood. V is TRBV4-3 and J is TRBJ2-2; 8 bases are shared with TRBD1. The sequence was obtained from a human donor in a cohort sampled during active COVID-19. CDR3 nucleotides: TGCGCCAGCAGCCAAGCGACAGGAGGACAGGGATACGGGGAGCTGTTTTTT. Amino acid sequence: CASSQATGGQGYGELFF.